One sample yielded the 9 T cell receptor beta chains listed below, sequenced in a study of T cell responses to AZD1222 COVID-19 vaccine. Profiling relied on immunoSEQ multiplex PCR, and the TCRdb table lists in-frame clones only, not all of them. The table includes approximately 100,000 clones, 70% to 90% detected once. The specimen was peripheral blood, collected 28 days after the second AZD1222 dose. The source of these receptors is an adult who received the AZD1222 COVID-19 vaccine.

The genes are TRBV6-4 and TRBJ2-1; 8 bases map to TRBD2. The CDR3 sequence is 15 residues long. Germline V CDR1 and CDR2: MRHNA, SNTAGT. With V trimmed by 10 bases and J by 10 bases, 18 bases remained unmatched. The CDR3 DNA follows: TGTGCCACCTCGGCCGGTTTAGCGGGACCTGGAGAGCAGTTCTTC. This sequence encodes CATSAGLAGPGEQFF.

The chain is built from TRBV7-8 and TRBJ2-1, with 16 positions matching TRBD2. There are 20 residues in the CDR3. V lost 5 bases and J lost 1; bases outside the gene matches: 11. In germline, CDR1 is SGHVS, CDR2 FQNEAQ. CDR3 DNA sequence: TGTGCCAGCAGCACATTCGGGACTAGCGGGAGGGCCAGGTCCTACAATGAGCAGTTCTTC. As protein: CASSTFGTSGRARSYNEQFF.

The V call is TRBV6-1, the J call TRBJ2-1; TRBD2 matches 10 bases. V was clipped by 1 base and J by 7 bases; unmatched bases: 4. CDR3 length: 15 amino acids. Germline loops: CDR1 MNHNS, CDR2 SASEGT. The CDR3 is CASSEEAGGPNEQFF. The CDR3 nucleotides are TGTGCCAGCAGTGAAGAAGCGGGAGGGCCAAATGAGCAGTTCTTC.

The rearrangement uses TRBV7-8 and TRBJ1-2, with a tentative D call TRBD1 (5 bases). V was trimmed by 1 base and J by 1 base, leaving 10 bases between them. The length of the CDR3 is 15 residues. CDR1 is SGHVS, CDR2 FQNEAQ, per germline. The CDR3 nucleotides read TGTGCCAGCAGCTTAGGGGGGGAAGATAACTATGGCTACACCTTC. This gives the protein CASSLGGEDNYGYTF.

The chain is built from TRBV3-1 (or the pseudogene TRBV3-2) and TRBJ2-5, with a possible D match to TRBD1 (6 bases). V shed 4 bases and J shed 2 bases, with 8 bases lying between them. This CDR3 is built from 13 residues. CDR1 is LGHDT and CDR2 is YNNKEL in the germline V gene (reference sequence). The chain's CDR3 is CASSRQGQETQYF. The CDR3, as DNA: TGTGCCAGCAGCCGCCAGGGGCAAGAGACCCAGTACTTC.

The rearrangement uses TRBV2 and TRBJ2-4; 9 nucleotides align to TRBD1. The CDR3 is 15 amino acids. J gave up 4 bases and V 4 bases, and 5 bases lay outside the gene matches. The germline CDR1 and CDR2 sequences are SNHLY and FYNNEI. CDR3 region: CASSAGQGTKNIQYF. CDR3 DNA: TGTGCCAGCAGTGCAGGACAGGGGACAAAAAACATTCAGTACTTC.

The chain couples TRBV14 to TRBJ2-3; weak D call: TRBD2 (5 bases). Trimming pared 4 bases from V and 14 bases from J, leaving 16 bases between. Germline-derived CDR1 and CDR2 are SGHDN and FVKESK. The CDR3 covers 12 residues. The CDR3 loop reads CASSRGLVPVYF. The CDR3 DNA is TGTGCCAGCAGCCGAGGACTCGTACCTGTGTATTTT.

The chain recombines TRBV6-6 with TRBJ1-3; D may be TRBD1 (5 bases). This CDR3 is built from 16 residues. Trimming shortened V by 3 bases and J by 0 bases, and 12 bases separated the two germline ends. Germline CDR1 and CDR2: MNHNY and SVGAGI (reference sequence). The CDR3 here is CASSYGTAGSGNTIYF. The CDR3 bases are TGTGCCAGCAGTTATGGGACCGCCGGCTCTGGAAACACCATATATTTT.

In this sample, this clone turned up once. The chain has TRBV5-6 and TRBJ1-2; 9 bases agree with TRBD1. The CDR3 consists of 17 residues. Germline lookup yields CDR1 SGHDT and CDR2 YYEEEE. Trimming cost V 0 bases and J 3 bases; bases outside gene matches: 9. The CDR3 sequence: CASSLGFGTGRDYGYTF. CDR3 nucleotide sequence: TGTGCCAGCAGCTTGGGCTTCGGGACAGGGAGAGACTATGGCTACACCTTC.